The entry below gives a single T cell receptor beta chain sequence along with its context. This CDR3 spans 13 amino acids. CDR1 and CDR2 (germline): MNHNS, SASEGT. The V end lost 2 bases, the J end lost 14 bases, and 16 bases lay between the germline ends. The protocol was immunoSEQ multiplex PCR, while the TCRdb copy is restricted to in-frame clones and leaves out a portion. The sample has millions of clones, about 92% seen once. The record originates from a study of shared clonotypes between healthy human individuals. The sequence was obtained from a man between 18 and 35 years old in good health. The sequencing sample was made of naive CD4+ T cells sorted from blood. Subset meaning: CD45RA+ positively selected. This sequence joins TRBV6-1 and TRBJ2-1; D remains unclear. The CDR3 region is CASSENSERPEFF. CDR3 nucleotide sequence: TGTGCCAGCAGTGAAAACAGCGAGAGACCGGAGTTCTTC.